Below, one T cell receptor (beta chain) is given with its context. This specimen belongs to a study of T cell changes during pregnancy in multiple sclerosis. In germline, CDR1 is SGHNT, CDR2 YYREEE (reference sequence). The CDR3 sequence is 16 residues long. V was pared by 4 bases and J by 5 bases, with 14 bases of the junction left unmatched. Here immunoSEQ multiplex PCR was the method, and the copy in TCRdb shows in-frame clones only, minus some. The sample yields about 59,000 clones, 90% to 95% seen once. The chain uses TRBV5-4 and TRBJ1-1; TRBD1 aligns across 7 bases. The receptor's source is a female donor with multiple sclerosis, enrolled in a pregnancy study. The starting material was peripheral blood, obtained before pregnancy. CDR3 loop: CASSPGGQRQTTEAFF. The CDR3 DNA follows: TGTGCCAGCAGCCCAGGGGGGCAGCGCCAAACTACTGAAGCTTTCTTT.